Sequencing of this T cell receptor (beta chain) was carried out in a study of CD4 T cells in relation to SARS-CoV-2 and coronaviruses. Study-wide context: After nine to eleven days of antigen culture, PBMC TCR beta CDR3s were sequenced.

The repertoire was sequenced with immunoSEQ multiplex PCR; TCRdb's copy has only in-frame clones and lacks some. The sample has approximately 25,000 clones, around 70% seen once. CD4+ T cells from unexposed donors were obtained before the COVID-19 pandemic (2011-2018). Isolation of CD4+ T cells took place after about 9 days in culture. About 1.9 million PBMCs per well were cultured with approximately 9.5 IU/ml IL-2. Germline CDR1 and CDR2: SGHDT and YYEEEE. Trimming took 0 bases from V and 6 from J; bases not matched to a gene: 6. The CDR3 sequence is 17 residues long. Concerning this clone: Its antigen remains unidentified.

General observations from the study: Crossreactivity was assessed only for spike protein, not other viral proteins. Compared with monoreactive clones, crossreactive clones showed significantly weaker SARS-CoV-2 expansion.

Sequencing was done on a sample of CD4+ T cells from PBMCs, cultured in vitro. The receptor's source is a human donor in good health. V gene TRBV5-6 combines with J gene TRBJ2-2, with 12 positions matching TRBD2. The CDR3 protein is CASSLELAGGLAGELFF. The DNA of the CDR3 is TGTGCCAGCAGCTTGGAACTAGCGGGAGGTTTGGCCGGGGAGCTGTTTTTT.